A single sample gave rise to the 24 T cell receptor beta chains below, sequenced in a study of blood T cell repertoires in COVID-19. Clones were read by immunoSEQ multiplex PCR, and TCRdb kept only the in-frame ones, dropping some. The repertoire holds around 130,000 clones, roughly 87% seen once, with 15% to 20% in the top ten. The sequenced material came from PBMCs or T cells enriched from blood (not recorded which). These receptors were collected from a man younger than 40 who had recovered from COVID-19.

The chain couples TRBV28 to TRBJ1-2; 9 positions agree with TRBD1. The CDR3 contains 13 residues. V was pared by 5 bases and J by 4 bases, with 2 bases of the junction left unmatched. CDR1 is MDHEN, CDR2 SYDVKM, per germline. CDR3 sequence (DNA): TGTGCCAGCAGTCCGGGACAGGGCTATGGCTACACCTTC. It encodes CASSPGQGYGYTF.

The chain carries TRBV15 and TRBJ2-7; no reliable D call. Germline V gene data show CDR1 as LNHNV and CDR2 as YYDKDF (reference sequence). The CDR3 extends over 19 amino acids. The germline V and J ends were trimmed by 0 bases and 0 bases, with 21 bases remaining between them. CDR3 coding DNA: TGTGCCACCAGCAGAGATCTACCCGAACCGTCCCAGGTCTCCTACGAGCAGTACTTC. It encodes CATSRDLPEPSQVSYEQYF.

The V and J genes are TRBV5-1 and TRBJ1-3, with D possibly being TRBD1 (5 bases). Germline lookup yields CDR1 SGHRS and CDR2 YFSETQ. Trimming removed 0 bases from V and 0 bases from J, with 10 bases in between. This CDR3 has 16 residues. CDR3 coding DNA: TGCGCCAGCAGCTTGGGGACATCCGTCTCTGGAAACACCATATATTTT. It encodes CASSLGTSVSGNTIYF.

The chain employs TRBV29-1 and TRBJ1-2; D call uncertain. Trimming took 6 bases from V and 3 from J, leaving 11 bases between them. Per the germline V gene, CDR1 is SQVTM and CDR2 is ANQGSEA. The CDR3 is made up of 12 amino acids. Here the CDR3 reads CSVRREDYGYTF. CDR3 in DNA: TGCAGCGTCCGACGGGAAGACTATGGCTACACCTTC. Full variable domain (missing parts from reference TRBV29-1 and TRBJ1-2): SAVISQKPSRDICQRGTSLTIQCQVDSQVTMMFWYRQQPGQSLTLIATANQGSEATYESGFVIDKFPISRPNLTFSTLTVSNMSPEDSSIYLCSVRREDYGYTFGSGTRLTVV.

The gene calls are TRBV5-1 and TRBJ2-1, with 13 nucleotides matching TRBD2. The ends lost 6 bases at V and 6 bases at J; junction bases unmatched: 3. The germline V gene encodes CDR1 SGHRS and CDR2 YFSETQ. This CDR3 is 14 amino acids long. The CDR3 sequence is CASTTSGGTNEQFF. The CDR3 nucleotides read TGCGCCAGCACGACTAGCGGGGGGACCAATGAGCAGTTCTTC.

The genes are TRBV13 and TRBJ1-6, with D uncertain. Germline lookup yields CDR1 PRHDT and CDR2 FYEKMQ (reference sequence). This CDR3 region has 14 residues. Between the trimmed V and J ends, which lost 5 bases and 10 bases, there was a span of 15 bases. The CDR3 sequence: CASSRELSGSPLHF. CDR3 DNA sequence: TGTGCCAGCAGCCGCGAGCTTTCGGGGTCACCCCTCCACTTT.

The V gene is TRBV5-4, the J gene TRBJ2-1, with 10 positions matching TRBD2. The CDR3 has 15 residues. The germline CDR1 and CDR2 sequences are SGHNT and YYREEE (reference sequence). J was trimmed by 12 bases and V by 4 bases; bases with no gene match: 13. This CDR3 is CASSQLAGATGGQFF. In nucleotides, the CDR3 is TGTGCCAGCAGCCAGCTAGCGGGAGCGACAGGTGGGCAGTTCTTC.

The DNA for the CDR3 is TGCGCCAGCAGCCAAGAAGGGGACAGATACTATGGCTACACCTTC. It specifies CASSQEGDRYYGYTF. The chain is built from TRBV4-1 and TRBJ1-2, with 7 bases lining up with TRBD1. The CDR3 length is 15 residues. Germline loops: CDR1 MGHRA, CDR2 YSYEKL. V lost 0 bases and J lost 3; bases outside the gene matches: 4.

The CDR3 DNA reads as TGTGCCAGCAGTCAGACTAGCGGGGGCTCCTACGAGCAGTACTTC. This codes for CASSQTSGGSYEQYF. The chain uses TRBV6-5 and TRBJ2-7; the match to TRBD2 covers 12 bases. Germline V gene sequence: CDR1 MNHEY, CDR2 SVGAGI. The CDR3 is 15 residues long. V trimming: 5 bases; J trimming: 0 bases; junction bases outside the gene matches: 2.

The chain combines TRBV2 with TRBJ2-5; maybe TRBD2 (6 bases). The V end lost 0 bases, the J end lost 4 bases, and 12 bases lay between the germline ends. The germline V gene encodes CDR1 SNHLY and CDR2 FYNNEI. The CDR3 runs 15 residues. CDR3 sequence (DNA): TGTGCCAGCAGTGAAGCTTCCGGGGGTGCAGAGACCCAGTACTTC. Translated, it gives CASSEASGGAETQYF.

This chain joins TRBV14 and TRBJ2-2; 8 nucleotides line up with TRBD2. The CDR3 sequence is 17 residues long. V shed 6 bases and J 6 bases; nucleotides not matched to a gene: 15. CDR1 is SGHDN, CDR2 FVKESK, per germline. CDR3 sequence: CASSQFRTSSRSGELFF. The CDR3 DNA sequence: TGTGCCAGCAGTCAATTCAGGACTAGCTCTAGATCCGGGGAGCTGTTTTTT.

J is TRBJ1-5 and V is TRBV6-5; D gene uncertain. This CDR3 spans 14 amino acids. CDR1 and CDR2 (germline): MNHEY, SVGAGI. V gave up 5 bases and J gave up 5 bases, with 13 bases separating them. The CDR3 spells CASSSTLAYQPQHF. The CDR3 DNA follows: TGTGCCAGCAGTAGTACGCTGGCCTATCAGCCCCAGCATTTT.

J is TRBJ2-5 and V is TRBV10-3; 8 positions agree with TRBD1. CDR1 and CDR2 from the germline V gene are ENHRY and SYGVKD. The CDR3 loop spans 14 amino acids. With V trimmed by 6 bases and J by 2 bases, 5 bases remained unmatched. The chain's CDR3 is CAISAGTGQETQYF. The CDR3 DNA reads TGTGCCATCAGCGCCGGGACAGGTCAAGAGACCCAGTACTTC.

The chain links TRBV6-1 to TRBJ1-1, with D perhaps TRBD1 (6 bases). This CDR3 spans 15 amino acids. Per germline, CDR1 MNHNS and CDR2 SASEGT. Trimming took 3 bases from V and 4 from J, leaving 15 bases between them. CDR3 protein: CASSDNSGVGTEAFF. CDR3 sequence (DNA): TGTGCCAGCAGTGACAATTCAGGGGTTGGCACTGAAGCTTTCTTT.

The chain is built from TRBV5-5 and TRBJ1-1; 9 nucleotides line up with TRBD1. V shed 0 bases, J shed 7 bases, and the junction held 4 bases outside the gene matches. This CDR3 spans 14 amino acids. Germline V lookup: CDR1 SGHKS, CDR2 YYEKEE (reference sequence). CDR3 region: CASSLGQGGREAFF. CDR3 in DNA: TGTGCCAGCAGCTTGGGACAGGGGGGTCGTGAAGCTTTCTTT.

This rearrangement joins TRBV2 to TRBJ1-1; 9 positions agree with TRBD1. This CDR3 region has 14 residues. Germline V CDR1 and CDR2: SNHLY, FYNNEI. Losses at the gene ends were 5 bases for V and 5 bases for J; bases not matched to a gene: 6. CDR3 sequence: CASSTKQGATEAFF. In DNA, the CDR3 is TGTGCCAGCAGTACCAAACAGGGGGCGACTGAAGCTTTCTTT.

The CDR3 nucleotides read TGTGCCAGCAGCTTAACAGGGTCCCAAGAGACCCAGTACTTC. Translating it yields CASSLTGSQETQYF. The chain has TRBV7-9 and TRBJ2-5, with a weak D call TRBD1 (6 bases). Trimming stripped 2 bases from V and 1 base from J, with 8 bases between. The CDR3 has 14 amino acids. The germline CDR1 and CDR2 sequences are SEHNR and FQNEAQ (reference sequence).

The chain's CDR3 is CASSHLRDRIGYGYTF. The CDR3 DNA reads TGCGCCAGCAGTCACTTAAGAGACAGGATCGGCTATGGCTACACCTTC. The chain has TRBV23-1 and TRBJ1-2; D is possibly TRBD1 (6 bases). TRBV23-1 is an ORF, with its function uncertain. Trimming pared 3 bases from V and 4 bases from J, leaving 18 bases between. The CDR3 sequence is 16 residues long.

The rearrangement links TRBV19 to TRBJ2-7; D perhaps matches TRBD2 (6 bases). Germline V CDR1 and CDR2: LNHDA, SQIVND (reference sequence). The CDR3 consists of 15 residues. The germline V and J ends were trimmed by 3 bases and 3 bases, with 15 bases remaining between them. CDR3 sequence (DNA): TGTGCCAGTAGTATTCCCTCCGGGAGCGACTACGAGCAGTACTTC. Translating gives CASSIPSGSDYEQYF.

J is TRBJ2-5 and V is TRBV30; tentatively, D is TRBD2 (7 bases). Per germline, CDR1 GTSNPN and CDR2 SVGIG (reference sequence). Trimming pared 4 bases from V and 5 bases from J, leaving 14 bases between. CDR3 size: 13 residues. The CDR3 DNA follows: TGTGCCTGGATGGGCGGGGGCAGGGAGACCCAGTACTTC. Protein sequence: CAWMGGGRETQYF.

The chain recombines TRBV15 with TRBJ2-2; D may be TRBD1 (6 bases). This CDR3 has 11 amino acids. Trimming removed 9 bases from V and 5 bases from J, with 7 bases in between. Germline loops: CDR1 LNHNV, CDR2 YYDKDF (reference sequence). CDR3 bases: TGTGCCACAGGGGGTACCGGGGAGCTGTTTTTT. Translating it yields CATGGTGELFF.

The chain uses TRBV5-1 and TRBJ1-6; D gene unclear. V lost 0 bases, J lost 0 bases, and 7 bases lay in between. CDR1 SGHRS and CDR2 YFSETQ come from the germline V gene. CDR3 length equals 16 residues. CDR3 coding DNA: TGCGCCAGCAGCTTGGACGGGAGCTCCTATAATTCACCCCTCCACTTT. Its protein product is CASSLDGSSYNSPLHF.

The CDR3 region is CASSPSGRAADTQYF. In nucleotides, the CDR3 is TGTGCCAGCAGCCCGAGCGGGAGGGCCGCCGATACGCAGTATTTT. The chain employs TRBV11-2 and TRBJ2-3; 10 nucleotides line up with TRBD2. V shed 5 bases and J 6 bases; nucleotides not matched to a gene: 8. Germline assignment: CDR1 SGHAT and CDR2 FQNNGV. The CDR3 is 15 residues long.

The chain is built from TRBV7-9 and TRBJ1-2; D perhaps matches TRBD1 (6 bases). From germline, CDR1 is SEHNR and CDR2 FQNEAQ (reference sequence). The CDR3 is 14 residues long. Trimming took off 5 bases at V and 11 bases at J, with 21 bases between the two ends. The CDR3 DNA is TGTGCCAGCAGCCCGGACAGTCCGACAGACCTTTACACCTTC. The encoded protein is CASSPDSPTDLYTF.